This T cell receptor (beta chain) was profiled in a study of PD-L1 blockade in urothelial cancer. For the study at large: Atezolizumab at 1,200 mg intravenously every 3 weeks was started by patients at some point between 2014 and 2015. Between 0 and 3 chemotherapy regimens preceded treatment for each patient. The median T cell count in blood samples was over 140,000.

The table lists this clone with a few counts. V dropped 0 bases and J dropped 10; count of bases not matched to a gene: 2. This CDR3 has 12 amino acids. Germline CDR1 PRHDT, CDR2 FYEKMQ (reference sequence). TCR analog templates of synthetic origin were spiked into each PCR. Profiled with immunoSEQ multiplex PCR; TCRdb holds only in-frame clones, not every one. The data contain more than 45,000 clones, approximately 80% of them seen just once; the ten biggest clones take up roughly 10%. Time point here: peripheral blood 6 weeks after treatment start. This receptor was obtained from a man aged 70-80 years with urothelial cancer. The chain couples TRBV13 to TRBJ1-1; 7 bases are a match to TRBD1. Sequenced here: PBMCs, sampled around atezolizumab (anti-PD-L1) treatment. CDR3 protein: CASSLGQGVAFF. CDR3 nucleotides: TGTGCCAGCAGCTTAGGGCAGGGGGTAGCTTTCTTT.